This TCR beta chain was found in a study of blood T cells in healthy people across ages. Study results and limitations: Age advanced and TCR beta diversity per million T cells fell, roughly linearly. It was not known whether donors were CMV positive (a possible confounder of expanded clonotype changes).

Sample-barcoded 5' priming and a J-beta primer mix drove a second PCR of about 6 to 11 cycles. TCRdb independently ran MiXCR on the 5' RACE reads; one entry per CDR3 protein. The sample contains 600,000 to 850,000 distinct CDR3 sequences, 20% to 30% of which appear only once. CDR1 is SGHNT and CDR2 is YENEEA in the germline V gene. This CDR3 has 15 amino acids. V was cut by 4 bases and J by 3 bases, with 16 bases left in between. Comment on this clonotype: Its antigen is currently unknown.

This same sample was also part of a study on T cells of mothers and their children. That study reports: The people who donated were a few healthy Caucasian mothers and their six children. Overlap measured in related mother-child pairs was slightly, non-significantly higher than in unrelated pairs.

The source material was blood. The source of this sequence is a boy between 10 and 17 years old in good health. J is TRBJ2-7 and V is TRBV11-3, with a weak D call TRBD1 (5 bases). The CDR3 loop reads CASSSTNQGYYEQYF. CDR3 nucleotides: TGTGCCAGCAGCTCCACCAATCAGGGATACTACGAGCAGTACTTC.